This entry describes one TCR beta chain. What it binds is unknown. These data come from a study of CD8+ T cells in alopecia areata. Study at large: Treated patients were dosed with oral tofacitinib, taking 5 to 10 mg twice daily. Tofacitinib continued for 6 to 18 months and was then withheld for 6 months.

Study-wide results and limits: Normal skin's resident alphabeta T cells are sequenced alongside lesional scalp T cells. Against the mouse data, patients shared TCRs less clearly, possibly for HLA reasons.

The sequencing template was cDNA reverse transcribed from extracted RNA. Data came from immunoSEQ multiplex PCR; TCRdb stores just in-frame clones and leaves some out. The sample lists fewer than 10,000 clones; roughly three fifths were seen once. Per germline, CDR1 SGHVS and CDR2 FQNEAQ. Trimming removed 5 bases from V and 5 bases from J, with 19 bases in between. CDR3 size: 16 residues. Specimens obtained from alopecia areata patients comprised lesional scalp punch biopsies and peripheral blood. V gene TRBV7-8 combines with J gene TRBJ1-5; maybe TRBD1 (6 bases). The sample comprised skin. The receptor was isolated from a human donor with alopecia areata. The CDR3 protein is CASSLQGPHGHQPQHF. Here the CDR3 DNA reads TGTGCCAGCAGCCTCCAGGGGCCACACGGACATCAGCCCCAGCATTTT.